This T cell receptor beta chain stems from a study of blood T cell repertoires in COVID-19. CDR1 is SNHLY, CDR2 FYNNEI, per germline. Trimming shortened V by 8 bases and J by 2 bases, and 15 bases separated the two germline ends. CDR3 length equals 14 residues. TCRdb keeps only in-frame clones here, not all; method: immunoSEQ multiplex PCR. Among around 400,000 clones, over 75% were seen once, and the ten largest hold approximately 2.5%. Source material: peripheral blood. The receptor was isolated from a woman aged 55-69 years with COVID-19, enrolled during active disease. The genes are TRBV2 and TRBJ1-2; perhaps TRBD1 as D (6 bases). The CDR3 region is CASLRGNSNYGYTF. The CDR3 DNA reads TGTGCCAGCTTGAGGGGGAACTCAAACTATGGCTACACCTTC.